This is a list of T cell receptor beta chains from one sample in a study of T cell responses to AZD1222 COVID-19 vaccine. Some clones are missing from TCRdb's copy, which holds only in-frame ones; the method was immunoSEQ multiplex PCR. The sample lists roughly 24,000 clones, roughly 85% occurring once. Sequencing was performed on peripheral blood, taken 28 days after the second AZD1222 dose. These receptor sequences come from an adult who received the AZD1222 COVID-19 vaccine. CDR3s include the opening cysteine and the closing phenylalanine or tryptophan. The D gene is left open where the match is weak. Where a row states a size, it is once, few, many or the class of an expanded clone; other rows omit it.

TRBJ1-3,.,TRBV18,once,TGTGCCAGCTCACCACGCAGAGACACTTCTGGAAACACCATATATTTT,CASSPRRDTSGNTIYF
TRBJ1-1,.,TRBV29-1,few,TGCAGCGCCGCGGAGGGAGAAGGCACTGAAGCTTTCTTT,CSAAEGEGTEAFF
TRBJ2-7,.,TRBV6-5,.,TGTGCCAGCAGTTACCCAACCCGGGACTTTAGAACCGAGCAGTACTTC,CASSYPTRDFRTEQYF
TRBJ1-6,.,TRBV7-3,.,TGTGCCAGCAGCTTAGACAGTTCCAATTCACCCCTCCACTTT,CASSLDSSNSPLHF
TRBJ2-1,TRBD1,TRBV11-2,.,TGTGCCAGCGGATTGGGACAGGCCTACAATGAGCAGTTCTTC,CASGLGQAYNEQFF
TRBJ2-3,.,TRBV15,.,TGTGCCACTCAGGGGACAGATACGCAGTATTTT,CATQGTDTQYF
TRBJ1-3,.,TRBV7-8,.,TGTGCCAGCAGCTTAACCCGCTCTGGAAACACCATATATTTT,CASSLTRSGNTIYF
TRBJ2-7,.,TRBV28,.,TGTGCCAGCAGCCTCCCGACCGAGCAGTACTTC,CASSLPTEQYF
TRBJ2-1,.,TRBV11-2,.,TGTGCCAGCAGCTTTCCCATAGTAGCGGTGGGCACTGAGCAGTTCTTC,CASSFPIVAVGTEQFF
TRBJ1-5,TRBD1,TRBV19,.,TGTGCCAGTAAAACGACAGGGGATAGCAATCAGCCCCAGCATTTT,CASKTTGDSNQPQHF
TRBJ1-5,.,TRBV4-3,few,TGCGCCAGCAGCCAAGAATTCCACCGGCAGCAGCCCCAGCATTTT,CASSQEFHRQQPQHF
TRBJ1-1,.,TRBV29-1,.,TGCAGCGTTGGCAGGGAAACGGCTGAAGCTTTCTTT,CSVGRETAEAFF
TRBJ1-5,.,TRBV16,.,TGTGCCAGCAGCCAATCGAGCCAGGGCAATCAGCCCCAGCATTTT,CASSQSSQGNQPQHF
TRBJ1-4,.,TRBV7-6,.,TGTGCCAGCAGCCCCAGGGCAGGTACAACTAATGAAAAACTGTTTTTT,CASSPRAGTTNEKLFF
TRBJ1-2,.,TRBV28,.,TGTGCCAGCGAATCTCTGCTCGGGGAGACCGCCTTC,CASESLLGETAF
TRBJ2-3,TRBD1,TRBV2,.,TGTGCCAGCACCCAGACAGGGGTTGGCACAGATACGCAGTATTTT,CASTQTGVGTDTQYF
TRBJ1-1,.,TRBV12-3/TRBV12-4,.,TGTGCCAGCAGTTTACAGGGGCACACTGAAGCTTTCTTT,CASSLQGHTEAFF
TRBJ1-6,.,TRBV3-1/TRBV3-2,.,TGTGCCAGCAGCGCCGGGGCGTCATCGGATTCACCCCTCCACTTT,CASSAGASSDSPLHF
TRBJ1-2,.,TRBV2,.,TGTGCCAGCAGTGTAGGGGACTATGGCTACACCTTC,CASSVGDYGYTF
TRBJ2-6,TRBD1,TRBV19,.,TGTGCCAGTAGTATCCAGGGGGTGAACTCTGGGGCCAACGTCCTGACTTTC,CASSIQGVNSGANVLTF
TRBJ2-1,TRBD2,TRBV2,.,TGTGCCAGCAGTGATAGCGGGGCCTACAATGAGCAGTTCTTC,CASSDSGAYNEQFF
TRBJ1-2,.,TRBV28,.,TGTGCCAGCAGACCCACAGGGCGCTATGGCTACACCTTC,CASRPTGRYGYTF
TRBJ2-5,TRBD2,TRBV5-5,.,TGTGCCAGCAGGTCGACTAGCGGGGGGCACCAAGAGACCCAGTACTTC,CASRSTSGGHQETQYF
TRBJ2-1,TRBD1,TRBV19,few,TGTGCCAGTTATACGCCGGGACAGTTTTTGTTCTTC,CASYTPGQFLFF
TRBJ2-7,TRBD1,TRBV5-1,.,TGCGCCAGCAGCGAAAGGACAGGGCAGAGGAACGAGCAGTACTTC,CASSERTGQRNEQYF
TRBJ2-3,TRBD2,TRBV9,.,TGTGCCAGCAGCCCCGGCCTAGCGGGGGACACAGATACGCAGTATTTT,CASSPGLAGDTDTQYF
TRBJ1-1,.,TRBV3-1/TRBV3-2,.,TGTGCCAGCAGCCAAGACGGGTACAGGGTGGCTTTCTTT,CASSQDGYRVAFF
TRBJ2-5,.,TRBV9,.,TGTGCCAGCAGCGTGGGGTTTTCAGGGCAAGAGACCCAGTACTTC,CASSVGFSGQETQYF
TRBJ1-2,TRBD1,TRBV7-9,.,TGTGCCAGCAGCCCCCTGGGACAGGGCTATGGCTACACCTTC,CASSPLGQGYGYTF
TRBJ2-7,TRBD1,TRBV13,.,TGTGCCAGCAGCCTGGGACAGGGAGTCTACGAGCAGTACTTC,CASSLGQGVYEQYF
TRBJ1-2,.,TRBV19,few,TGTGCCAGTAGTATACAGGGGAGGCCCTATGGCTACACCTTC,CASSIQGRPYGYTF
TRBJ2-6,TRBD1,TRBV5-4,.,TGTGCCAGCAGCTTGGGGGGACAGGGGGGACCCTCTGGGGCCAACGTCCTGACTTTC,CASSLGGQGGPSGANVLTF
TRBJ2-7,TRBD2,TRBV11-1,.,TGTGCCAGCAGCTCAGGCGGGGGGGGCTACGAGCAGTACTTC,CASSSGGGGYEQYF
TRBJ2-1,TRBD1,TRBV3-1/TRBV3-2,.,TGTGCCAGCAGCCCCCGGGACAGGGGGCGTCATGAGCAGTTCTTC,CASSPRDRGRHEQFF
TRBJ2-7,.,TRBV10-3,.,TGTGCCATCAGTGAGGACAACTCCTACGAGCAGTACTTC,CAISEDNSYEQYF
TRBJ2-2,TRBD2,TRBV5-1,.,TGCGCCAGCAGCTTGACTAGCGGACGACGGGAGCTGTTTTTT,CASSLTSGRRELFF
TRBJ1-2,TRBD1,TRBV5-1,.,TGCGCCAGCAGCTCCGGACAGGGCTATGGCTACACCTTC,CASSSGQGYGYTF
TRBJ1-1,.,TRBV29-1,.,TGCAGCGTTGAACGCCAGTTGAACACTGAAGCTTTCTTT,CSVERQLNTEAFF
TRBJ1-5,.,TRBV19,few,TGTGCCAGTAGTAATCAGGGTCCTAATCAGCCCCAGCATTTT,CASSNQGPNQPQHF
TRBJ1-2,TRBD1,TRBV28,once,TGTGCCAGCAGTTTGGGACAGACCTATGGCTACACCTTC,CASSLGQTYGYTF
TRBJ1-4,.,TRBV7-9,.,TGTGCCAGCAGCTTAAGACAGAACAATGAAAAACTGTTTTTT,CASSLRQNNEKLFF
TRBJ2-6,.,TRBV6-2/TRBV6-3,.,TGTGCCAGCAGTCCCCAGGGGGGGCTAGACTCTGGGGCCAACGTCCTGACTTTC,CASSPQGGLDSGANVLTF
TRBJ2-1,.,TRBV4-1,.,TGCGCCAGCAGCCAAGTCCCTAAGGGGGTACAGAATGAGCAGTTCTTC,CASSQVPKGVQNEQFF
TRBJ1-4,.,TRBV4-3,.,TGCGCCAGCAGCCAAGTGCGGGGCCCCGGCGGGGAAAAACTGTTTTTT,CASSQVRGPGGEKLFF
TRBJ2-5,.,TRBV21-1,.,TGTGCCAGCAGCGCTCGGGACAGGGGACAAGAGACCCAGTACTTC,CASSARDRGQETQYF
TRBJ1-2,TRBD1,TRBV19,.,TGTGCCAGTAGCACTAGGACAGGGGGATTCTATGGCTACACCTTC,CASSTRTGGFYGYTF
TRBJ2-1,.,TRBV7-9,.,TGTGCCAGCAGCGATCGGGGGCCCAACAATGAGCAGTTCTTC,CASSDRGPNNEQFF
TRBJ1-5,TRBD1,TRBV2,.,TGTGCCAGCGCAATCTCCTCAAAGGGACAGGGTGGGGATCAGCCCCAGCATTTT,CASAISSKGQGGDQPQHF
TRBJ1-2,TRBD1,TRBV5-4,.,TGTGCCAGCAGCACCGAAGTCGGGACAGGGGGTGGCTACACCTTC,CASSTEVGTGGGYTF
TRBJ2-7,TRBD2,TRBV7-2,once,TGTGCCAGCAGCTTCGGGGGGGCCTCCTACGAGCAGTACTTC,CASSFGGASYEQYF
TRBJ2-1,.,TRBV7-2,.,TGTGCCAGCAGCTTCGGGGTCGAGCGGGAGCAGTTCTTC,CASSFGVEREQFF
TRBJ2-7,.,TRBV7-9,.,TGTGCCAGCAGCTTGGGGGCCCCGTACGAGCAGTACTTC,CASSLGAPYEQYF
TRBJ1-2,.,TRBV7-2,.,TGTGCCAGCAGCCAACGGGCAGGGGCTAACTATGGCTACACCTTC,CASSQRAGANYGYTF
TRBJ1-2,.,TRBV5-4,few,TGTGCCAGCAGCTTGGGCGGACCTAGCTACACCTTC,CASSLGGPSYTF